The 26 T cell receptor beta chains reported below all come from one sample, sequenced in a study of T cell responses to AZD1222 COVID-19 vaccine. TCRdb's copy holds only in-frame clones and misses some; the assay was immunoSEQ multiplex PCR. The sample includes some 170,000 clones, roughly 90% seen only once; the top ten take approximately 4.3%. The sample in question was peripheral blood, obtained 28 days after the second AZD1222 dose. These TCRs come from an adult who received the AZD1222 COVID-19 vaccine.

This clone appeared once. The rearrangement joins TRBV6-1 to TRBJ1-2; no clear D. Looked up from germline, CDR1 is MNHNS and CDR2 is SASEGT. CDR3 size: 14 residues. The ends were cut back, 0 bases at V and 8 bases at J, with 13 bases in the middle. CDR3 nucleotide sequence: TGTGCCAGCAGTGAAGCTTACGGGCCGGTAGGCTACACCTTC. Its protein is CASSEAYGPVGYTF.

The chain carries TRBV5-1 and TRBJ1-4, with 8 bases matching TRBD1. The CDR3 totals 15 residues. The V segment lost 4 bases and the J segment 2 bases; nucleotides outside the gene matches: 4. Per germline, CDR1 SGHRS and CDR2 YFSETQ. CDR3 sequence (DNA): TGCGCCAGCAGCCACGGACAGGGCACTAATGAAAAACTGTTTTTT. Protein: CASSHGQGTNEKLFF. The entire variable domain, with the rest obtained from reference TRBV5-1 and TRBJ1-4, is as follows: KAGVTQTPRYLIKTRGQQVTLSCSPISGHRSVSWYQQTPGQGLQFLFEYFSETQRNKGNFPGRFSGRQFSNSRSEMNVSTLELGDSALYLCASSHGQGTNEKLFFGSGTQLSVL.

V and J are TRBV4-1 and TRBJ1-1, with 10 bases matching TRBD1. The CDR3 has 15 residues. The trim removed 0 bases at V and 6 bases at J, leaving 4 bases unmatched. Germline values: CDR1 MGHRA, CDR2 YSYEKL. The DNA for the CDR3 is TGCGCCAGCAGCCAAGACCGGGGACAGGGGTCTGAAGCTTTCTTT. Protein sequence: CASSQDRGQGSEAFF.

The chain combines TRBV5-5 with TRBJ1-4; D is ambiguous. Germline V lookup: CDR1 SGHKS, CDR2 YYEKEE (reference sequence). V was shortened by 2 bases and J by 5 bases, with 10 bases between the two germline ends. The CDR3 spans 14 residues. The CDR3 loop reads CASSLFQTNEKLFF. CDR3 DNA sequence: TGTGCCAGCAGCTTATTCCAGACCAATGAAAAACTGTTTTTT.

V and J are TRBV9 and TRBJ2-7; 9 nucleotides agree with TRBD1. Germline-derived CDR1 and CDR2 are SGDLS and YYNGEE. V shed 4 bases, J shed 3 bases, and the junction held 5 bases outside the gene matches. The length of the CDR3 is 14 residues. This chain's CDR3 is CASSSGGQGYEQYF. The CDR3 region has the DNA TGTGCCAGCAGCTCCGGGGGACAGGGCTACGAGCAGTACTTC.

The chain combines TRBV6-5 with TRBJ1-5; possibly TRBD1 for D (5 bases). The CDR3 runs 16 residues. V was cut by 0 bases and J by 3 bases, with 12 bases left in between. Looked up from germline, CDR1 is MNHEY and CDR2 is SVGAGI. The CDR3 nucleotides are TGTGCCAGCAGTTACTCTAGTTGGGGACTCAATCAGCCCCAGCATTTT. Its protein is CASSYSSWGLNQPQHF.

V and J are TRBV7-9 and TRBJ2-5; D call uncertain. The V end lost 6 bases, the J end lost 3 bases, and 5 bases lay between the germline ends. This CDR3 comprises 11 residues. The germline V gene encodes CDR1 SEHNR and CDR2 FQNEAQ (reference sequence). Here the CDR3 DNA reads TGTGCCAGCAGAACCGAAGAGACCCAGTACTTC. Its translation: CASRTEETQYF.

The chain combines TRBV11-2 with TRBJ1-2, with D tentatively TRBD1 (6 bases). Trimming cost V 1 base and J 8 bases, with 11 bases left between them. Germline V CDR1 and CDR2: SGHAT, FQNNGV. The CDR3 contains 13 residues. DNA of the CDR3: TGTGCCAGCAGCTTAGGGGGGCTTAACGGCTACACCTTC. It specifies CASSLGGLNGYTF.

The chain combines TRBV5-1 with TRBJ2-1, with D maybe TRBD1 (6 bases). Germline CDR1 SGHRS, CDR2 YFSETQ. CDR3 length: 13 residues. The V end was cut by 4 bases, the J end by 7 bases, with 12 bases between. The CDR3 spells CASSPDSLNEQFF. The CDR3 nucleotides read TGCGCCAGCAGCCCGGACAGTTTGAATGAGCAGTTCTTC.

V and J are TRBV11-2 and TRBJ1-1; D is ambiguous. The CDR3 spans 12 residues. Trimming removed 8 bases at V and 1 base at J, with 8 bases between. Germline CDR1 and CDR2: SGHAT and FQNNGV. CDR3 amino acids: CASSRTNTEAFF. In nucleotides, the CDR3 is TGTGCCAGCTCTAGGACGAACACTGAAGCTTTCTTT. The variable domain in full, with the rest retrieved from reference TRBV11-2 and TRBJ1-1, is EAGVAQSPRYKIIEKRQSVAFWCNPISGHATLYWYQQILGQGPKLLIQFQNNGVVDDSQLPKDRFSAERLKGVDSTLKIQPAKLEDSAVYLCASSRTNTEAFFGQGTRLTVV.

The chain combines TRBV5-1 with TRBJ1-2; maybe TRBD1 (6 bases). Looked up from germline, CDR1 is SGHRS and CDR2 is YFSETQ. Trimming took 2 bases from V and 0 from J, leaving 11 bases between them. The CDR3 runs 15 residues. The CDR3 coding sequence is TGCGCCAGCAGCTTCGGGACACAAACTAACTATGGCTACACCTTC. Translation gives CASSFGTQTNYGYTF.

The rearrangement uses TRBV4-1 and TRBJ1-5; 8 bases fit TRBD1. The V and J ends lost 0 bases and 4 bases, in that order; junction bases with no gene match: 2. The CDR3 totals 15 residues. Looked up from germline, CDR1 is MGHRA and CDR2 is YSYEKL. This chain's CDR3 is CASSQEGQANQPQHF. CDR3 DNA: TGCGCCAGCAGCCAAGAGGGACAGGCTAATCAGCCCCAGCATTTT.

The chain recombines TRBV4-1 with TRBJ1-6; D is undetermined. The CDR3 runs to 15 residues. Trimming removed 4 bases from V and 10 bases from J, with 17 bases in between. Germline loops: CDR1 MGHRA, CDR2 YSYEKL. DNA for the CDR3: TGCGCCAGCAGCCGAGTCGGGGAGCCGGGATCACCCCTCCACTTT. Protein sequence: CASSRVGEPGSPLHF.

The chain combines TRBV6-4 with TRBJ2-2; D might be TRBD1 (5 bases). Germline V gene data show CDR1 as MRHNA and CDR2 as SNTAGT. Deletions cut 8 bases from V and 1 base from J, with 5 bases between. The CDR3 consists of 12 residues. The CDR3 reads CASGQNTGELFF. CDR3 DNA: TGTGCCAGCGGACAGAACACCGGGGAGCTGTTTTTT.

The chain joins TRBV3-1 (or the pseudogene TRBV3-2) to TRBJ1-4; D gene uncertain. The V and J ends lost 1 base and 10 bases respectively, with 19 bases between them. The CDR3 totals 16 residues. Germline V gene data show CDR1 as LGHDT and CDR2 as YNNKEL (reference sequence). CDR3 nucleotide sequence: TGTGCCAGCAGCCAAGGGCTCTCAGGCGGTAAGGGAAAACTGTTTTTT. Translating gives CASSQGLSGGKGKLFF.

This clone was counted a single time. CDR3 protein: CASSYGVQGNTEAFF. In DNA, the CDR3 is TGTGCCAGCAGTTACGGGGTCCAGGGGAACACTGAAGCTTTCTTT. J is TRBJ1-1 and V is TRBV6-5; TRBD1 is a possible D gene (5 bases). Deletions cut 2 bases from V and 1 base from J, with 11 bases between. The CDR3 sequence is 15 residues long. From germline, CDR1 is MNHEY and CDR2 SVGAGI.

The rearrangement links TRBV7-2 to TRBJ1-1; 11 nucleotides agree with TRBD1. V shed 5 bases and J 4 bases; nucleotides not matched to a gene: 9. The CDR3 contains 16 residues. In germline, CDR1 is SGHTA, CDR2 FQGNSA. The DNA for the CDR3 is TGTGCCAGCAGCCACATCATCGGGACAGGGGGCACTGAAGCTTTCTTT. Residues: CASSHIIGTGGTEAFF.

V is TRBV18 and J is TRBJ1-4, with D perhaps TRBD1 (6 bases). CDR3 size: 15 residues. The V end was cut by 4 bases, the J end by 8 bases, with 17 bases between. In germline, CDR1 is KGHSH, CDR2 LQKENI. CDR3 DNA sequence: TGTGCCAGCTCACGGGAGGGCAGGGGTGCCGAAAAACTGTTTTTT. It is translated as CASSREGRGAEKLFF.

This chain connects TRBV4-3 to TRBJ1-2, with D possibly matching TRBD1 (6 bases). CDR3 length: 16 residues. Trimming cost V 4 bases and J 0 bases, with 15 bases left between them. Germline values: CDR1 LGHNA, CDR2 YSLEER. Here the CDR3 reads CASSPERGHTNYGYTF. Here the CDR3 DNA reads TGCGCCAGCAGCCCCGAGAGGGGACATACTAACTATGGCTACACCTTC.

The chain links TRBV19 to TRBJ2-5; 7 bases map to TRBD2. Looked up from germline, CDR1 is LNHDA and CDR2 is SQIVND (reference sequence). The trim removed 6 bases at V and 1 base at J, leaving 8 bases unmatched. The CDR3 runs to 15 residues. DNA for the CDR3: TGTGCCAGTAGGCTCACCTCTAGCGGCCAAGAGACCCAGTACTTC. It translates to CASRLTSSGQETQYF.

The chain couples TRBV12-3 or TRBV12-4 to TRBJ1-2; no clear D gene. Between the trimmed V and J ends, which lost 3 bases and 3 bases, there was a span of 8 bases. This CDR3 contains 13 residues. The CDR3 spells CASSLEVDYGYTF. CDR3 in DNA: TGTGCCAGCAGTTTGGAAGTTGACTATGGCTACACCTTC.

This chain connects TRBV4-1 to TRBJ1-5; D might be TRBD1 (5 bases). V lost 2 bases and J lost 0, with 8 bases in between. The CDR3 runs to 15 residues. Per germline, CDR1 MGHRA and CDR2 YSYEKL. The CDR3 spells CASSQLGLSNQPQHF. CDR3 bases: TGCGCCAGCAGCCAACTGGGACTTAGCAATCAGCCCCAGCATTTT.

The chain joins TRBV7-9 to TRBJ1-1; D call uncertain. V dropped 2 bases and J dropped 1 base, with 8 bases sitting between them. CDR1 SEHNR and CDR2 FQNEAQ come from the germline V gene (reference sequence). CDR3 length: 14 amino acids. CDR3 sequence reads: CASSLLDSNTEAFF. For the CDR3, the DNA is TGTGCCAGCAGCTTATTGGACTCGAACACTGAAGCTTTCTTT.

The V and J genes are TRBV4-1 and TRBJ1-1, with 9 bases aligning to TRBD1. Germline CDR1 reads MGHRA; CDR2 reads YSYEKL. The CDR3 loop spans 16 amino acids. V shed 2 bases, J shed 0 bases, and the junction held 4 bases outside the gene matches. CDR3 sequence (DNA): TGCGCCAGCAGCCAACTGGGACAGGGACTGAACACTGAAGCTTTCTTT. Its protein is CASSQLGQGLNTEAFF.

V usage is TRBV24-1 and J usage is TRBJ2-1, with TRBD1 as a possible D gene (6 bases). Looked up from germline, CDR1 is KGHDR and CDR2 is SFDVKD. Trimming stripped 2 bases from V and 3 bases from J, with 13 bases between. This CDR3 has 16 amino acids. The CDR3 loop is CATSDSTGPNYNEQFF. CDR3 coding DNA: TGTGCCACCAGTGATTCTACAGGGCCGAACTACAATGAGCAGTTCTTC.

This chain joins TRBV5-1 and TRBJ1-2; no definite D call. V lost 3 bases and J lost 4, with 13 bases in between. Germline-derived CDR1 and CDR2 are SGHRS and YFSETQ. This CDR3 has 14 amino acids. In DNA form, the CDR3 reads TGCGCCAGCAGCTACGGCAGCGCGGTCTATGGCTACACCTTC. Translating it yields CASSYGSAVYGYTF.